The sequence of this TCR beta chain was determined in a study of blood T cells in healthy people across ages. Study background: Template switching picked up about one barcoded beta molecule for each two T cells.

This clonotype appeared a single time. Primed by a sample-barcoded 5' primer and a J-beta primer mix, a second PCR proceeded for 7 to 11 cycles. TCRdb re-called the 5' RACE reads through MiXCR, storing one row per CDR3 protein. In the table there are roughly 1.5 million distinct CDR3 sequences, 42% of which are singletons. Donors ranged from roughly 6 to 95 years old and were healthy Caucasians in Russia. Germline CDR1 MNHEY, CDR2 SVGAGI. The CDR3 is 18 residues long. V lost 0 bases to trimming and J lost 0 bases; unmatched junction nucleotides: 8. The sequence derives from a woman under 30 in good health. The sample was blood. The V call is TRBV6-5, the J call TRBJ2-7, with 10 positions matching TRBD2. Here the CDR3 reads CASSYSASGSTLSYEQYF. The CDR3 region has the DNA TGTGCCAGCAGTTACTCGGCTAGCGGGAGTACCCTCTCCTACGAGCAGTACTTC.